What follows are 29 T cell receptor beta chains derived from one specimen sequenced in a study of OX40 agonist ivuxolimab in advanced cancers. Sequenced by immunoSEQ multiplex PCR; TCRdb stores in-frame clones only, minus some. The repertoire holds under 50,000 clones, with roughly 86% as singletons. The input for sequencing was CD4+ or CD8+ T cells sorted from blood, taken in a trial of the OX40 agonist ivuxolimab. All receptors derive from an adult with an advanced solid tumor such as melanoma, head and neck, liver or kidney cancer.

The CDR3, as DNA: TGTGCCAGCAGTGCCGTCCCCAGGGCGAATAGCAATCAGCCCCAGCATTTT. It translates to CASSAVPRANSNQPQHF. The J gene is TRBJ1-5, the V gene TRBV6-1; D might be TRBD1 (5 bases). Trimming stripped 4 bases from V and 0 bases from J, with 16 bases between. This CDR3 has 17 amino acids. Germline CDR1 and CDR2: MNHNS and SASEGT.

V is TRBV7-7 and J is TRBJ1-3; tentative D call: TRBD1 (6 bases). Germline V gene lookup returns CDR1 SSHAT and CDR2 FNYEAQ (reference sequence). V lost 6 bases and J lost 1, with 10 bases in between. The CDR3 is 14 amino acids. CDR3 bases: TGTGCCAGCAGTGAGGGGGGGTCTGGAAACACCATATATTTT. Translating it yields CASSEGGSGNTIYF.

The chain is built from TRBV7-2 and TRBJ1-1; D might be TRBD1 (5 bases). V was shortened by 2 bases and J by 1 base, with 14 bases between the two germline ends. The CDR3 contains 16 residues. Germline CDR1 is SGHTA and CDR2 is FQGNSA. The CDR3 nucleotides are TGTGCCAGCAGCTTAATCCCTCCGACAGAGAACACTGAAGCTTTCTTT. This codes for CASSLIPPTENTEAFF.

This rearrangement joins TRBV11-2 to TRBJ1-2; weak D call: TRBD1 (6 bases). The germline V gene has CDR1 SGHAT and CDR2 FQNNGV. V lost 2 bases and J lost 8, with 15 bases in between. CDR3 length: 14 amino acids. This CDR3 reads CASSLILEGGGYTF. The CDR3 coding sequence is TGTGCCAGCAGCTTAATATTGGAGGGGGGCGGCTACACCTTC.

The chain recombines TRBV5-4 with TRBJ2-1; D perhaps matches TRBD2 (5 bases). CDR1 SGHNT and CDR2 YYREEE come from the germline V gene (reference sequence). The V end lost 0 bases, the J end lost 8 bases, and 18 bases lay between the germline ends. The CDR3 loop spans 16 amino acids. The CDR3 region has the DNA TGTGCCAGCAGCTTGGGAGTATCGGGGTTGAGGGATGAGCAGTTCTTC. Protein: CASSLGVSGLRDEQFF.

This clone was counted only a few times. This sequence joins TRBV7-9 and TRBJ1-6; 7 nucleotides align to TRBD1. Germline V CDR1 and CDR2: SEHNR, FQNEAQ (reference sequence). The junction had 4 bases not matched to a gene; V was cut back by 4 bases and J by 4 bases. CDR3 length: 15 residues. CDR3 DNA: TGTGCCAGCAGCTGGACAGGAGGATATAATTCACCCCTCCACTTT. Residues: CASSWTGGYNSPLHF. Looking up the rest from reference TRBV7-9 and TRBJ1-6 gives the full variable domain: DTGVSQNPRHKITKRGQNVTFRCDPISEHNRLYWYRQTLGQGPEFLTYFQNEAQLEKSRLLSDRFSAERPKGSFSTLEIQRTEQGDSAMYLCASSWTGGYNSPLHFGNGTRLTVT.

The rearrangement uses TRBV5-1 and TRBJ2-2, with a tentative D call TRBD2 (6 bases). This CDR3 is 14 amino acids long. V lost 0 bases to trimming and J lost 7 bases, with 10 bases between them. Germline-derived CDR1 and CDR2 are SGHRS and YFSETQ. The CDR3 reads CASSLDGTGGELFF. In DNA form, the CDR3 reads TGCGCCAGCAGCTTGGATGGGACTGGCGGGGAGCTGTTTTTT.

The CDR3 coding sequence is TGTGCCAGCAGCGGACTAGCGAACATTCAGTACTTC. Encoded protein: CASSGLANIQYF. The rearrangement joins TRBV5-4 to TRBJ2-4, with TRBD2 matching 9 bases. Per germline, CDR1 SGHNT and CDR2 YYREEE (reference sequence). The CDR3 extends over 12 amino acids. The V gene end was trimmed by 4 bases and the J gene end by 7 bases; junction bases not matched to a gene: 0. The whole variable domain, filled in from reference TRBV5-4 and TRBJ2-4, reads ETGVTQSPTHLIKTRGQQVTLRCSSQSGHNTVSWYQQALGQGPQFIFQYYREEENGRGNFPPRFSGLQFPNYSSELNVNALELDDSALYLCASSGLANIQYFGAGTRLSVL.

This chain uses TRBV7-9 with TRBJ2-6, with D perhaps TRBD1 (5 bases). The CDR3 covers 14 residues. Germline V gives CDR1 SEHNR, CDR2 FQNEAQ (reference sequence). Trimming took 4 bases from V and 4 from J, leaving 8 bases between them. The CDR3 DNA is TGTGCCAGCAGCTCAAAGGGGGGGGCCAACGTCCTGACTTTC. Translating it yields CASSSKGGANVLTF.

CDR3 region: CASSLGQPSEGYTF. CDR3 bases: TGCGCCAGCAGCTTAGGGCAGCCGAGTGAGGGCTACACCTTC. The chain recombines TRBV5-1 with TRBJ1-2; D is uncertain. Trimming removed 2 bases at V and 8 bases at J, with 16 bases between. CDR1 and CDR2 (germline): SGHRS, YFSETQ. This CDR3 spans 14 amino acids.

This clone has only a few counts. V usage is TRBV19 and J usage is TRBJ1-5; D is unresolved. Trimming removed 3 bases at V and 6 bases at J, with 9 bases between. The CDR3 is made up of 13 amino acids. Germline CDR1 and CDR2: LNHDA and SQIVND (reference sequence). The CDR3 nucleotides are TGTGCCAGTAGTATCCGAGGTCTTCAGCCCCAGCATTTT. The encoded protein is CASSIRGLQPQHF.

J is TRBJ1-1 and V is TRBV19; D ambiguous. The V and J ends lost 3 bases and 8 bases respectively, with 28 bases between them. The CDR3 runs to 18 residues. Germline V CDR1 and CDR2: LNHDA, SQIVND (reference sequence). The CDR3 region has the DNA TGTGCCAGTAGTATGAAAGGCGCAGGACGAGTAGGTGGAATCGAAGCTTTCTTT. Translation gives CASSMKGAGRVGGIEAFF.

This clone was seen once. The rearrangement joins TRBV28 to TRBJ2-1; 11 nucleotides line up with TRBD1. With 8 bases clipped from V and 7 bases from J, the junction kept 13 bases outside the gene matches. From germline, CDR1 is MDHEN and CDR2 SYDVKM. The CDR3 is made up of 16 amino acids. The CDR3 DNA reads TGTGCCAGCCGACCCTGGGGGGGACAGGGGGAGAATGAGCAGTTCTTC. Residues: CASRPWGGQGENEQFF.

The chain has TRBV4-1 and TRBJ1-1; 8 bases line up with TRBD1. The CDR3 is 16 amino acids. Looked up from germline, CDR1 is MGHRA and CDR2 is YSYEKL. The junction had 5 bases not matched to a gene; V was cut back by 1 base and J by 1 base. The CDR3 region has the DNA TGCGCCAGCAGCCAAGGCGCGACAGGGGCGAACACTGAAGCTTTCTTT. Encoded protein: CASSQGATGANTEAFF.

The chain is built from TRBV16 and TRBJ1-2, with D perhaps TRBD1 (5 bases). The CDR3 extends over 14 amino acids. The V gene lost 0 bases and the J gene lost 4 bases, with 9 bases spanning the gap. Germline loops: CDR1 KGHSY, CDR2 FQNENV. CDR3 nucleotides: TGTGCCAGCAGCCAATCGGAGGGGAGCTATGGCTACACCTTC. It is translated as CASSQSEGSYGYTF.

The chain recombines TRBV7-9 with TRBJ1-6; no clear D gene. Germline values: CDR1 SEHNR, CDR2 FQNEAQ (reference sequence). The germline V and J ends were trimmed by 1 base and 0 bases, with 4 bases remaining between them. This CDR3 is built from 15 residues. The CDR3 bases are TGTGCCAGCAGCTTAGTGGGCTCCTATAATTCACCCCTCCACTTT. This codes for CASSLVGSYNSPLHF.

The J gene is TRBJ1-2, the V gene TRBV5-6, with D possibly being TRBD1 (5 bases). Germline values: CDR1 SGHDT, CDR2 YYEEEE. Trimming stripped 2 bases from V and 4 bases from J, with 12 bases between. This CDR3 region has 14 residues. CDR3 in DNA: TGTGCCAGCAGCTTAGGGGTTGGCGTCTATGGCTACACCTTC. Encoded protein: CASSLGVGVYGYTF.

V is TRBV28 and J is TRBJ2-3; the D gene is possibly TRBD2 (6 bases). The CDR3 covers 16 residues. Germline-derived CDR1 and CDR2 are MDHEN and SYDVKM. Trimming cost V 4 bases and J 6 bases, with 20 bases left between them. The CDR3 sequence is CASSSPHAEGSDTQYF. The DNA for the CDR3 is TGTGCCAGCAGTTCCCCCCACGCGGAGGGGAGCGATACGCAGTATTTT.

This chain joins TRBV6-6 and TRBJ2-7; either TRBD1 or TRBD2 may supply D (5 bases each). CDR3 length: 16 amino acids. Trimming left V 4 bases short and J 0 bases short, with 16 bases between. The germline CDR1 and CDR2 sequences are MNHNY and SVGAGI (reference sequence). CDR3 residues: CASSSDREGPSYEQYF. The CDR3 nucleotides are TGTGCCAGCAGTTCCGACAGAGAGGGGCCCTCCTACGAGCAGTACTTC.

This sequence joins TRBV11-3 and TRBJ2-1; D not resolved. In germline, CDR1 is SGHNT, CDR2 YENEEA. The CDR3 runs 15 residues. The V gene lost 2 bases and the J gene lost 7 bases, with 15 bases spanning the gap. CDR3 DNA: TGTGCCAGCAGCTTAAGGACGATTGGATGGAATGAGCAGTTCTTC. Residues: CASSLRTIGWNEQFF.

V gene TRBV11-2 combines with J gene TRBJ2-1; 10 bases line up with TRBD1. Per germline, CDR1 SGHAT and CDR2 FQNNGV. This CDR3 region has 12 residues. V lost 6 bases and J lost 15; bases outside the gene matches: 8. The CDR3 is CASSLDRGTPFF. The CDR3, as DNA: TGTGCCAGCAGTCTGGACAGGGGGACGCCGTTCTTC.

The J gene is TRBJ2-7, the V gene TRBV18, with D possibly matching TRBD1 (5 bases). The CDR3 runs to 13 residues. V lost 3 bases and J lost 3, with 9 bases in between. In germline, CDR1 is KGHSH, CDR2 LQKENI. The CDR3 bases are TGTGCCAGCTCACCTAGAACAGGCTACGAGCAGTACTTC. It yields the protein CASSPRTGYEQYF.

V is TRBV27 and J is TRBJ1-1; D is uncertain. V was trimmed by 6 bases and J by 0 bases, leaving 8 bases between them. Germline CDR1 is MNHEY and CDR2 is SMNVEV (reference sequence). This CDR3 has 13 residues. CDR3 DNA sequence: TGTGCCAGCAGATTTCAGATGAACACTGAAGCTTTCTTT. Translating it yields CASRFQMNTEAFF.

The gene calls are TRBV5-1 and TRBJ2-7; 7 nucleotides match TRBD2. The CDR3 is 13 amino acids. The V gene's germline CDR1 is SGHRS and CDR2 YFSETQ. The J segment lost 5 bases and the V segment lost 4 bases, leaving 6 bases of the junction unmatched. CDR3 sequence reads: CASSGDYVDEQYF. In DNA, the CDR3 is TGCGCCAGCAGCGGGGACTACGTCGACGAGCAGTACTTC.

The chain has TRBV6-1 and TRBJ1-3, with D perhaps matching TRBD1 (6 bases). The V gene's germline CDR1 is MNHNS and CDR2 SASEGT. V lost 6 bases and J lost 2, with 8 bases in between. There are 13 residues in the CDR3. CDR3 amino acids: CASRGGPGNTIYF. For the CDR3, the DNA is TGTGCCAGCAGGGGGGGCCCTGGAAACACCATATATTTT.

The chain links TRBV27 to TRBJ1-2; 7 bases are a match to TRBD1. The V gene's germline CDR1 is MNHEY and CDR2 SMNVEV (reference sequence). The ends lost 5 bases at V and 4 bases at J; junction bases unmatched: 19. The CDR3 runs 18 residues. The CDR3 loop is CASSPWDRAKQGAYGYTF. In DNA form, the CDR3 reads TGTGCCAGCAGTCCCTGGGACAGAGCAAAGCAGGGAGCCTATGGCTACACCTTC.

The CDR3 region has the DNA TGCGCCAGCAGCGCGATCGGGACAGGGCTTAATGAGCAGTTCTTC. The encoded protein is CASSAIGTGLNEQFF. The V gene is TRBV5-1, the J gene TRBJ2-1; 9 bases match TRBD1. The germline CDR1 and CDR2 sequences are SGHRS and YFSETQ. The trim removed 4 bases at V and 7 bases at J, leaving 9 bases unmatched. This CDR3 region has 15 residues.

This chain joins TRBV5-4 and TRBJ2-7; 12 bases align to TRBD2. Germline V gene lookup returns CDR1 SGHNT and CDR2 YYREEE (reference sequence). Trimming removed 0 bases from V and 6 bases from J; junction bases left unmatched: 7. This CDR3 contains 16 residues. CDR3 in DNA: TGTGCCAGCAGCTTGGGCGCTAGCGGGAGGGGTGGCGAGCAGTACTTC. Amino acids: CASSLGASGRGGEQYF.

CDR3 DNA sequence: TGTGCCAGCTCACAGGGGGCTTGGAGCTATGGCTACACCTTC. This sequence encodes CASSQGAWSYGYTF. This chain uses TRBV18 with TRBJ1-2, with 7 bases identical to TRBD1. V lost 4 bases, J lost 4 bases, and 6 bases stayed unmatched. This CDR3 is 14 amino acids long. Germline V lookup: CDR1 KGHSH, CDR2 LQKENI.